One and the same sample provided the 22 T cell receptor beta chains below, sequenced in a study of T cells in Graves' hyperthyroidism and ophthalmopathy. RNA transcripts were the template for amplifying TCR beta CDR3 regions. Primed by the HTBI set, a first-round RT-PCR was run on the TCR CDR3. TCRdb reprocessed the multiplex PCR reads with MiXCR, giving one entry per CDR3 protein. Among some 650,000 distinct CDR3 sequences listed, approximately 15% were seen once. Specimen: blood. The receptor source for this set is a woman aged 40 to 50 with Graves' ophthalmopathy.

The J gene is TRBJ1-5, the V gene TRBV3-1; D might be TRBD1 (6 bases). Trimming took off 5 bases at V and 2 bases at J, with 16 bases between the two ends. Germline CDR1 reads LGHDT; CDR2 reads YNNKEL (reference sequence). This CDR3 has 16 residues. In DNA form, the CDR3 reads TGTGCCAGCAGCAACCGAGCGGGGGGCGGCAATCAGCCCCAGCATTTT. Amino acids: CASSNRAGGGNQPQHF. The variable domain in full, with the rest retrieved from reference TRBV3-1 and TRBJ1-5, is DTAVSQTPKYLVTQMGNDKSIKCEQNLGHDTMYWYKQDSKKFLKIMFSYNNKELIINETVPNRFSPKSPDKAHLNLHINSLELGDSAVYFCASSNRAGGGNQPQHFGDGTRLSIL.

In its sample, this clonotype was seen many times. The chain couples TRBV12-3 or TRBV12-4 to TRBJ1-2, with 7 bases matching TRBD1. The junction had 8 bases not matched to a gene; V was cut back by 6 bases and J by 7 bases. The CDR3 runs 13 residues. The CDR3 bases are TGTGCCAGCAGGACAGGGTGGACGGGTGGCTACACCTTC. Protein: CASRTGWTGGYTF.

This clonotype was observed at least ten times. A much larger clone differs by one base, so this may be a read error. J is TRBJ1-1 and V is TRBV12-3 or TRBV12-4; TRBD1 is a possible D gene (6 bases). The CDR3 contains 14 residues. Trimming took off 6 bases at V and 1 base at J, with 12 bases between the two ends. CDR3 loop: CASSRGHSNTEAFF. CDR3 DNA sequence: TGTGCCAGCAGCCGGGGACACTCGAACACTGAAGCTTTCTTT.

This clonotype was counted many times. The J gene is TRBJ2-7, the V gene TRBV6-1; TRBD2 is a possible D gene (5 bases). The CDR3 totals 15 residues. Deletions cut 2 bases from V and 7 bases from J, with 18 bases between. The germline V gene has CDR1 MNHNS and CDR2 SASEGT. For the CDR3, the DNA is TGTGCCAGCAGTGAAATGATTAGCGTACCCCTGGAGCAGTACTTC. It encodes CASSEMISVPLEQYF.

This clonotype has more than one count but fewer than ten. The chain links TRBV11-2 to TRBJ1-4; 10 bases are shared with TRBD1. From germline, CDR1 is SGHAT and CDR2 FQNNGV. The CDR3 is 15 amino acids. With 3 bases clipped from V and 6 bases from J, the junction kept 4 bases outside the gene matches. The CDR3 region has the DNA TGTGCCAGCAGCTTGAGACAGGGGGCTCATGAAAAACTGTTTTTT. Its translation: CASSLRQGAHEKLFF.

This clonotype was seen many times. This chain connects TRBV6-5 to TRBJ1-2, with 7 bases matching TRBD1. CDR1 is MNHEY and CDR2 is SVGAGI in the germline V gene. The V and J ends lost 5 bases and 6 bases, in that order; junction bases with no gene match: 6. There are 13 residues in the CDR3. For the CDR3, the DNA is TGTGCCAGCAGTAATGACAGGGTGGATGGCTACACCTTC. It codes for CASSNDRVDGYTF.

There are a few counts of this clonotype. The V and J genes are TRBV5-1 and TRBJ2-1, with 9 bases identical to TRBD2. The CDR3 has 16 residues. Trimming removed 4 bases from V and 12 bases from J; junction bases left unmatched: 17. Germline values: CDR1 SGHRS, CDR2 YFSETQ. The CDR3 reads CASSPPLGGGADGQFF. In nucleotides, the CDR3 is TGCGCCAGCAGCCCACCCTTGGGCGGGGGGGCCGATGGGCAGTTCTTC.

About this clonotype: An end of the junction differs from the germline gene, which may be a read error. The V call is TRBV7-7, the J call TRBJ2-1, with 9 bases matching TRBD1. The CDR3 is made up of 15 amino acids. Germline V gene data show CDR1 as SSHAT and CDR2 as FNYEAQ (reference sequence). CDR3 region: CASSLGTGSSNEQFF. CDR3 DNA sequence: TGTGCTAGCAGCTTAGGGACAGGGAGTAGCAATGAGCAGTTCTTC.

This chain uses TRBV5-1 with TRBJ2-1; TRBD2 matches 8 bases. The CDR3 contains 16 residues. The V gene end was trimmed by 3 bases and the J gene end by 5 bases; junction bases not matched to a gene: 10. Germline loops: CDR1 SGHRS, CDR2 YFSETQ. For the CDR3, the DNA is TGCGCCAGCAGCTGGATCTCGGGGGGGCTAAACAATGAGCAGTTCTTC. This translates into CASSWISGGLNNEQFF.

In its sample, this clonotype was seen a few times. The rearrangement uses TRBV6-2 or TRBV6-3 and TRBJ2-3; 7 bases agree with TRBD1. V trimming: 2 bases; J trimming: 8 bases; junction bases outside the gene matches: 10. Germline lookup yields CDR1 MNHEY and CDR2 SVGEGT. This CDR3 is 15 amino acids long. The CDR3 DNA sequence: TGTGCCAGCAGTTACGCGACAGGGTCGGGTGGTACGCAGTATTTT. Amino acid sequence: CASSYATGSGGTQYF.

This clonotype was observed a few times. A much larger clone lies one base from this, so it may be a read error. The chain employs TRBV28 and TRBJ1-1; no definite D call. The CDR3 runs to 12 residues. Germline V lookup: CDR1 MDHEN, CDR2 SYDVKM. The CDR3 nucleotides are TGTGCCAGCAGTTTACAACCAAATGAAGCTTCCTTT. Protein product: CASSLQPNEASF.

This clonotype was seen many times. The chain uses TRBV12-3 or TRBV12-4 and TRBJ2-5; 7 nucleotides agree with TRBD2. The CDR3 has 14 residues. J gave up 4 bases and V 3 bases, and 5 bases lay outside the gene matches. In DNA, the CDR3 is TGTGCCAGCAGTTTCCGCGGCGGGGGAGAGACCCAGTACTTC. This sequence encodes CASSFRGGGETQYF.

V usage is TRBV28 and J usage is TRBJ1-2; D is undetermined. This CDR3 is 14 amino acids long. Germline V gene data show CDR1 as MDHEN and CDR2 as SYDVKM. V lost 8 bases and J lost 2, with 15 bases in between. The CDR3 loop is CASLPAQQNYGYTF. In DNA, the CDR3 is TGTGCCAGCCTTCCGGCACAACAGAACTATGGCTACACCTTC.

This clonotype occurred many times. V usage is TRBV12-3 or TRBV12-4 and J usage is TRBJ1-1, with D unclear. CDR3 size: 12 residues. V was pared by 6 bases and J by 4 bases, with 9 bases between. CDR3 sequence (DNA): TGTGCCAGCAGGGTGGTGAGCACTGAAGCTTTCTTT. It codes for CASRVVSTEAFF.

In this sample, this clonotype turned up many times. CDR3: CASRGSGSSYEQYF. DNA for the CDR3: TGTGCCAGCAGGGGTAGCGGGAGCTCCTACGAGCAGTACTTC. The J gene is TRBJ2-7, the V gene TRBV2; 9 nucleotides line up with TRBD2. Germline-derived CDR1 and CDR2 are SNHLY and FYNNEI. The CDR3 is 14 amino acids. J was trimmed by 0 bases and V by 6 bases; bases with no gene match: 3.

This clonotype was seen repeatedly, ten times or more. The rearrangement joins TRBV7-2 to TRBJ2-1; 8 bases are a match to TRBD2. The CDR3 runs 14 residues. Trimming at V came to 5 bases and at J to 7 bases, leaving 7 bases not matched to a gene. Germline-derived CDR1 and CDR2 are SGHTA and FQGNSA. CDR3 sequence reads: CASSEVGGANEQFF. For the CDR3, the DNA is TGTGCCAGCAGCGAGGTCGGGGGGGCAAATGAGCAGTTCTTC.

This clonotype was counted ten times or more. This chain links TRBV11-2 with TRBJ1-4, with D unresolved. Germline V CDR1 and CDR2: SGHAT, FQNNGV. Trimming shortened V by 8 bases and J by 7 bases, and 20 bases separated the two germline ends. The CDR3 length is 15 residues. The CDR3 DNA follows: TGTGCCAGCGAGAGGGAAACAACCAAAGGTGAAAAACTGTTTTTT. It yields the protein CASERETTKGEKLFF. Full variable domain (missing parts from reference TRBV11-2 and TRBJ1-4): EAGVAQSPRYKIIEKRQSVAFWCNPISGHATLYWYQQILGQGPKLLIQFQNNGVVDDSQLPKDRFSAERLKGVDSTLKIQPAKLEDSAVYLCASERETTKGEKLFFGSGTQLSVL.

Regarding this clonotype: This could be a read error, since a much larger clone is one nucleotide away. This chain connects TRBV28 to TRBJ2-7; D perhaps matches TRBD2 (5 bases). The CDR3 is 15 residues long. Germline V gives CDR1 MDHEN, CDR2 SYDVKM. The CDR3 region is CASGFLPEAPNEQYF. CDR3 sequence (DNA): TGTGCCAGCGGTTTTTTGCCGGAGGCGCCTAACGAGCAGTACTTC.

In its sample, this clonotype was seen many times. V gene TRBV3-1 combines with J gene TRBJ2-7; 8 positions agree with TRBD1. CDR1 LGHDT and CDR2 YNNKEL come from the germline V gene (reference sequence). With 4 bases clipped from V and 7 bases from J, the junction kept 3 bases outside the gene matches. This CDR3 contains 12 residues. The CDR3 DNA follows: TGTGCCAGCAGCCCGACAGGGGAAGAGCAGTACTTC. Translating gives CASSPTGEEQYF.

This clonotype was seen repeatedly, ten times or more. CDR3 residues: CASDRPPKGYTF. The CDR3, as DNA: TGTGCCAGCGACCGTCCGCCAAAAGGCTACACCTTC. V and J are TRBV2 and TRBJ1-2; D remains ambiguous. V dropped 8 bases and J dropped 8 bases, with 15 bases sitting between them. The CDR3 sequence is 12 residues long. CDR1 and CDR2 (germline): SNHLY, FYNNEI.

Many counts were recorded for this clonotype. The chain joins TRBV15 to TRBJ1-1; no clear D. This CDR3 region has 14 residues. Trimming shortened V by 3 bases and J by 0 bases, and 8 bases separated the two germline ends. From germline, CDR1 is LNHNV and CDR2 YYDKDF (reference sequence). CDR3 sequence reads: CATSRDQVNTEAFF. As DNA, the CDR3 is TGTGCCACCAGCAGGGATCAGGTGAACACTGAAGCTTTCTTT.

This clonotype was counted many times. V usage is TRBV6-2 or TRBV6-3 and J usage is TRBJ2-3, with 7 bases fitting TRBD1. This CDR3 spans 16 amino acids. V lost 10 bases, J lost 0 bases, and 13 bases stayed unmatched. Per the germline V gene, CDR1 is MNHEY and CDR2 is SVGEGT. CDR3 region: CATEDTGTASTDTQYF. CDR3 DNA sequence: TGTGCCACCGAGGACACCGGGACAGCTAGCACAGATACGCAGTATTTT.